The 24 T cell receptor beta chains in this list originate from one sample, sequenced in a study of blood T cells in healthy people across ages. Through a sample-barcoded 5' primer and a J-beta primer mix, a second PCR was run for 7 to 11 cycles. TCRdb re-derived calls from the 5' RACE reads in MiXCR, one entry per CDR3 protein. The table shows some 1,500,000 distinct CDR3 sequences, with 40% to 45% occurring only once. Sample: blood. These TCRs come from a woman in her late teens or twenties in good health.

The rearrangement uses TRBV18 and TRBJ2-5, with D unresolved. Judging by the DNA end, TRBJ2-7 fits better; the J call may be wrong. The CDR3 is 14 amino acids. Germline assignment: CDR1 KGHSH and CDR2 LQKENI. CDR3 sequence: CASSLPDSVYEQYF. The CDR3 bases are TGTGCCAGCTCACTGCCGGATTCGGTGTACGAGCAGTACTTC.

The chain joins TRBV7-9 to TRBJ2-5; D is unresolved. This CDR3 is 14 amino acids long. The ends were cut back, 2 bases at V and 5 bases at J, with 12 bases in the middle. Looked up from germline, CDR1 is SEHNR and CDR2 is FQNEAQ (reference sequence). CDR3 amino acids: CASSLNRWTETQYF. The CDR3 DNA sequence: TGTGCCAGCAGCTTAAACCGGTGGACGGAGACCCAGTACTTC.

Note on this clonotype: The CDR3 does not close with the conserved phenylalanine or tryptophan, likely indicating a read error. The limits of the CDR3 on the DNA are not certain, so only TCRdb's listed CDR3 is given. The V call is TRBV28, the J call TRBJ2-7. The germline V gene has CDR1 MDHEN and CDR2 SYDVKM. From its first to its last residue, the CDR3 has 16 amino acids. The CDR3 sequence: CASSTSTTGGTYEQYY.

This clonotype appeared a few times. The chain has TRBV12-3 or TRBV12-4 and TRBJ1-2, with D possibly being TRBD1 (6 bases). The V end lost 3 bases, the J end lost 7 bases, and 9 bases lay between the germline ends. CDR3 length: 12 amino acids. The chain's CDR3 is CASSFTGCGYTF. CDR3 nucleotide sequence: TGTGCCAGCAGTTTCACAGGGTGTGGCTACACCTTC.

The CDR3 loop reads CSARDPIDFNQPQHF. CDR3 DNA sequence: TGCAGTGCTAGAGATCCGATCGACTTTAATCAGCCCCAGCATTTT. The chain couples TRBV20-1 to TRBJ1-5; D gene unclear. The V end lost 0 bases, the J end lost 4 bases, and 13 bases lay between the germline ends. Per the germline V gene, CDR1 is DFQATT and CDR2 is SNEGSKA (reference sequence). This CDR3 is 15 amino acids long.

This clonotype was counted between two and nine times. The gene calls are TRBV6-2 or TRBV6-3 and TRBJ1-1; possibly TRBD1 for D (6 bases). CDR3 length: 14 residues. The germline gives CDR1 MNHEY, CDR2 SVGEGT. The V gene lost 0 bases and the J gene lost 7 bases, with 12 bases spanning the gap. The CDR3 here is CASSYSRTAYEAFF. The CDR3 DNA reads as TGTGCCAGCAGTTACTCCCGGACAGCCTATGAAGCTTTCTTT.

This clonotype was recorded a few times. The genes are TRBV7-9 and TRBJ2-2; 15 positions match TRBD2. The CDR3 loop spans 19 amino acids. Germline CDR1 reads SEHNR; CDR2 reads FQNEAQ (reference sequence). The ends lost 0 bases at V and 1 base at J; junction bases unmatched: 3. The CDR3 reads CASSLAGLAGGENTGELFF. The CDR3 bases are TGTGCCAGCAGCTTAGCGGGACTAGCGGGAGGAGAGAACACCGGGGAGCTGTTTTTT. The full variable domain, its missing parts supplied by reference TRBV7-9 and TRBJ2-2, is DTGVSQNPRHKITKRGQNVTFRCDPISEHNRLYWYRQTLGQGPEFLTYFQNEAQLEKSRLLSDRFSAERPKGSFSTLEIQRTEQGDSAMYLCASSLAGLAGGENTGELFFGEGSRLTVL.

Concerning this clonotype: Germline is not matched at one junction end, which may reflect a read error. The V gene is TRBV7-2, the J gene TRBJ2-1; no definite D call. Per germline, CDR1 SGHTA and CDR2 FQGNSA. The CDR3 has 13 amino acids. The CDR3 DNA follows: TGTGCCAGCGGCTTAGTCGACTGGAATGAGCAGTTCTTC. This codes for CASGLVDWNEQFF.

This clonotype was found a few times. The chain employs TRBV4-1 and TRBJ1-2; D gene unclear. In germline, CDR1 is MGHRA, CDR2 YSYEKL. This CDR3 contains 15 residues. V was cut by 0 bases and J by 1 base, with 9 bases left in between. The CDR3 protein is CASSQEPDINYGYTF. The CDR3 nucleotides are TGCGCCAGCAGCCAAGAACCAGACATTAACTATGGCTACACCTTC.

The chain combines TRBV5-1 with TRBJ2-3; 7 nucleotides align to TRBD2. Germline CDR1 is SGHRS and CDR2 is YFSETQ. V shed 2 bases, J shed 6 bases, and the junction held 3 bases outside the gene matches. CDR3 length equals 13 residues. The CDR3 DNA reads as TGCGCCAGCAGCTTCATGCGGGAGGATACGCAGTATTTT. Residues: CASSFMREDTQYF.

The J gene is TRBJ2-4, the V gene TRBV7-4; D not resolved. This CDR3 comprises 11 residues. Germline assignment: CDR1 SGHVT and CDR2 SQSDAQ. The ends were cut back, 5 bases at V and 6 bases at J, with 5 bases in the middle. The CDR3 region is CASSPINIQYF. The CDR3 DNA sequence: TGTGCCAGCAGCCCCATAAACATTCAGTACTTC.

The chain couples TRBV7-3 to TRBJ2-1; the D gene is possibly TRBD2 (6 bases). Germline loops: CDR1 SGHTA, CDR2 FQGTGA. The ends were cut back, 3 bases at V and 2 bases at J, with 14 bases in the middle. The CDR3 covers 16 residues. Here the CDR3 reads CASSLTKRATYNEQFF. The DNA for the CDR3 is TGTGCCAGCAGCTTGACAAAGCGGGCGACCTACAATGAGCAGTTCTTC.

V is TRBV2 and J is TRBJ2-3, with 9 bases matching TRBD1. Losses at the gene ends were 5 bases for V and 5 bases for J; bases not matched to a gene: 5. The CDR3 loop spans 14 amino acids. Germline V lookup: CDR1 SNHLY, CDR2 FYNNEI. For the CDR3, the DNA is TGTGCCAGCAGTCGACAGGGGGTTAAAGATACGCAGTATTTT. It encodes CASSRQGVKDTQYF.

The chain combines TRBV13 with TRBJ2-3; D gene uncertain. CDR1 is PRHDT and CDR2 is FYEKMQ in the germline V gene (reference sequence). There are 13 residues in the CDR3. With 5 bases removed from V and 8 bases from J, the gap between germline ends came to 14 bases. CDR3 region: CASSVPTGGTQYF. The CDR3 bases are TGTGCCAGCAGCGTCCCGACCGGCGGTACGCAGTATTTT.

The CDR3 nucleotides read TGTGCCAGCAGCGTAGGCAGCGGAGGAGGGGATGAGCAGTTCTTC. Protein product: CASSVGSGGGDEQFF. The rearrangement links TRBV9 to TRBJ2-1, with D tentatively TRBD2 (6 bases). Germline assignment: CDR1 SGDLS and CDR2 YYNGEE. The CDR3 is 15 residues long. The V gene lost 0 bases and the J gene lost 8 bases, with 15 bases spanning the gap. Full variable domain (rest looked up from reference TRBV9 and TRBJ2-1): DSGVTQTPKHLITATGQRVTLRCSPRSGDLSVYWYQQSLDQGLQFLIQYYNGEERAKGNILERFSAQQFPDLHSELNLSSLELGDSALYFCASSVGSGGGDEQFFGPGTRLTVL.

The chain joins TRBV6-5 to TRBJ2-2; D assignment may be TRBD1 or TRBD2 (5 bases each). The CDR3 length is 15 residues. Germline CDR1 is MNHEY and CDR2 is SVGAGI. Deletions cut 7 bases from V and 3 bases from J, with 15 bases between. CDR3 DNA sequence: TGTGCCAGCACCAGGCTGGGGGTTTACACCGGGGAGCTGTTTTTT. This codes for CASTRLGVYTGELFF.

This chain links TRBV7-9 with TRBJ2-7, with TRBD2 matching over 14 bases. V gave up 5 bases and J gave up 2 bases; unmatched junction bases: 8. The CDR3 is 17 residues long. CDR1 and CDR2 from the germline V gene are SEHNR and FQNEAQ (reference sequence). CDR3 in amino acids: CASSAGLAGVQAYEQYF. CDR3 nucleotide sequence: TGTGCCAGCAGCGCGGGACTAGCGGGAGTTCAAGCCTACGAGCAGTACTTC.

The table lists this clonotype with a few counts. The chain links TRBV10-3 to TRBJ2-3; 8 nucleotides match TRBD2. Trimming cost V 5 bases and J 8 bases; bases outside gene matches: 12. CDR3 size: 15 residues. Germline assignment: CDR1 ENHRY and CDR2 SYGVKD. CDR3 sequence reads: CAISPWRGERRTQYF. In nucleotides, the CDR3 is TGTGCCATCAGTCCCTGGCGGGGGGAGCGCCGTACGCAGTATTTT.

The rearrangement uses TRBV20-1 and TRBJ1-1; tentatively, D is TRBD1 (6 bases). This CDR3 comprises 16 residues. Germline CDR1 DFQATT, CDR2 SNEGSKA (reference sequence). V lost 0 bases and J lost 0, with 14 bases in between. The CDR3 reads CSARDRGTGMNTEAFF. The CDR3 coding sequence is TGCAGTGCTAGAGATCGGGGCACAGGGATGAACACTGAAGCTTTCTTT.

The chain uses TRBV7-9 and TRBJ2-1, with a possible D match to TRBD2 (5 bases). In germline, CDR1 is SEHNR, CDR2 FQNEAQ (reference sequence). The CDR3 spans 16 residues. Trimming shortened V by 5 bases and J by 3 bases, and 17 bases separated the two germline ends. The CDR3 DNA is TGTGCCAGCAGCCCAACCGGACGAGCGGACTACAATGAGCAGTTCTTC. Protein product: CASSPTGRADYNEQFF.

The table lists this clonotype with a few counts. This sequence joins TRBV27 and TRBJ2-1, with unresolved D. CDR3 length equals 13 residues. Trimming removed 1 base at V and 8 bases at J, with 9 bases between. The V gene's germline CDR1 is MNHEY and CDR2 SMNVEV (reference sequence). The DNA of the CDR3 is TGTGCCAGCAGTTTATGGAGTTGGGATGAGCAGTTCTTC. It translates to CASSLWSWDEQFF.

In this sample, this clonotype turned up a few times. The rearrangement links TRBV9 to TRBJ2-3; TRBD2 aligns across 9 bases. The CDR3 contains 17 residues. Trimming took 0 bases from V and 2 from J; bases not matched to a gene: 7. CDR1 and CDR2 from the germline V gene are SGDLS and YYNGEE. CDR3 sequence reads: CASSVGDSGSFTDTQYF. The CDR3 region has the DNA TGTGCCAGCAGCGTAGGGGATAGCGGGAGTTTCACAGATACGCAGTATTTT.

This clonotype has a single count. A much larger clone is a single base away; this may be a read error. This chain joins TRBV4-2 and TRBJ2-7; D is possibly TRBD2 (6 bases). Germline V gives CDR1 LGHNA, CDR2 YNFKEQ. The CDR3 covers 17 residues. The V end was cut by 0 bases, the J end by 2 bases, with 17 bases between. CDR3 nucleotide sequence: TGTGCCAGCAGCCAAGATGCTTCTAGCGCGACTCCCTACGAGCAGTACTTC. It encodes CASSQDASSATPYEQYF.

This clonotype appeared once. Germline and junction disagree at one end, which may indicate a read error. The rearrangement links TRBV7-2 to TRBJ2-1; tentatively, D is TRBD2 (6 bases). Germline V gene lookup returns CDR1 SGHTA and CDR2 FQGNSA. The CDR3 contains 14 residues. CDR3 sequence: CASSLESGYNERFF. The CDR3 DNA reads as TGTGCCAGCAGCTTAGAAAGCGGGTACAATGAGCGGTTCTTC. Drawing the rest from reference TRBV7-2 and TRBJ2-1, the complete variable domain is GAGVSQSPSNKVTEKGKDVELRCDPISGHTALYWYRQSLGQGLEFLIYFQGNSAPDKSGLPSDRFSAERTGGSVSTLTIQRTQQEDSAVYLCASSLESGYNERFFGPGTRLTVL.